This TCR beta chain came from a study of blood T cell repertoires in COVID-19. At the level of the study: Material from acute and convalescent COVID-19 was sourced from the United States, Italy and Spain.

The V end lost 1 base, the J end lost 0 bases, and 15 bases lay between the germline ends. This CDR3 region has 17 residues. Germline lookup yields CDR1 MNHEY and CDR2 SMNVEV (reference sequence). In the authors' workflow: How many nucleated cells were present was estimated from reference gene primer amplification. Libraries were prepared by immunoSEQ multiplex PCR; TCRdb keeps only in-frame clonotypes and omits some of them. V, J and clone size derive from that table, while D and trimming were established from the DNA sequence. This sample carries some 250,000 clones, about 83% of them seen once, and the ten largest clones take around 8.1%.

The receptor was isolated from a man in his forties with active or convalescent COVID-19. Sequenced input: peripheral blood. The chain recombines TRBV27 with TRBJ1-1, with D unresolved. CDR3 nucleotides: TGTGCCAGCAGTTTATACCCCTTGCGCGACATGAACACTGAAGCTTTCTTT. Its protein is CASSLYPLRDMNTEAFF.